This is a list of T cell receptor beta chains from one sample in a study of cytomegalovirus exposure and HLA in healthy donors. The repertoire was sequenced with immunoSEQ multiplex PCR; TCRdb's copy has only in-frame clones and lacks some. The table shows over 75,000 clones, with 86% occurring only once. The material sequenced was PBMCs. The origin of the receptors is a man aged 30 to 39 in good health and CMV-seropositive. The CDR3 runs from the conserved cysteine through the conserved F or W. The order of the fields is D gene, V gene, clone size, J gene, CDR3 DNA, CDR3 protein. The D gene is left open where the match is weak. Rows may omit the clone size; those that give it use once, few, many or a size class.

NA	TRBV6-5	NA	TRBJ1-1	TGTGCCAGCAGTTACTCCTCTACTGAAGCTTTCTTT	CASSYSSTEAFF
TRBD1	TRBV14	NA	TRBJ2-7	TGTGCCAGCAGCACAACAGGGGGTACCTACGAGCAGTACTTC	CASSTTGGTYEQYF
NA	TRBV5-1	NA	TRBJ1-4	TGCGCCAGCAGCTCCCGGGAATCAACTAATGAAAAACTGTTTTTT	CASSSRESTNEKLFF
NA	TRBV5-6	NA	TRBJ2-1	TGTGCCAGCAGCATATGGGGGGGCCCCTACAATGAGCAGTTCTTC	CASSIWGGPYNEQFF
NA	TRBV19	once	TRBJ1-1	TGTGCCAGTAGCCGTTGGGGGGACACTGAAGCTTTCTTT	CASSRWGDTEAFF
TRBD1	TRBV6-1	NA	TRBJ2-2	TGTGCCAGCAGCCCGGACAGGGGAACCGGGGAGCTGTTTTTT	CASSPDRGTGELFF
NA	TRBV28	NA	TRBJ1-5	TGTGCCAGCAGCCTACTAAGACAGAGTGGCCAGCCCCAGCATTTT	CASSLLRQSGQPQHF
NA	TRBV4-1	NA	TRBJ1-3	TGCGCCAGCAGCCAATCCATCAGATCCCCCTCTGGAAACACCATATATTTT	CASSQSIRSPSGNTIYF
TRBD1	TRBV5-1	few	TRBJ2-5	TGCGCCAGCACCATACAGGGGTCTCAAGAGACCCAGTACTTC	CASTIQGSQETQYF
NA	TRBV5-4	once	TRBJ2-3	TGTGCCAGCAGCTTGACAGGGTGGGGCGGCACAGATACGCAGTATTTT	CASSLTGWGGTDTQYF
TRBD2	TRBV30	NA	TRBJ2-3	TGTGCCTGGAGGAGGGTTTGGACTAGCGGACAGCACGGCACAGATACGCAGTATTTT	CAWRRVWTSGQHGTDTQYF
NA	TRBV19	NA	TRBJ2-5	TGTGCCAGTAGGAGAGAGGGAATCCAGTACTTC	CASRREGIQYF
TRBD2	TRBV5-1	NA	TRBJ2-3	TGCGCCAGCAGCTTACACGGACTAGTCAGCACAGATACGCAGTATTTT	CASSLHGLVSTDTQYF
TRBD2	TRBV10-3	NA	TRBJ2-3	TGTGCCATCAGTGGGGCTAGCGGGAGTGCATCAGATACGCAGTATTTT	CAISGASGSASDTQYF
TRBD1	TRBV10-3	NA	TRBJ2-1	TGTGCCATCAGACAGGGGTACAATGAGCAGTTCTTC	CAIRQGYNEQFF
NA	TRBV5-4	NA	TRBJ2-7	TGTGCCAGCAGCCGGGAAGGGGAGCAGTACTTC	CASSREGEQYF
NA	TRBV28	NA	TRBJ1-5	TGTGCCAGCAGGATCTTCAGGGCGAGCAATCAGCCCCAGCATTTT	CASRIFRASNQPQHF
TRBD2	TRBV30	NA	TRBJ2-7	TGTGCCTGGATTTCGACTAGCGGAGCCTACGAGCAGTACTTC	CAWISTSGAYEQYF
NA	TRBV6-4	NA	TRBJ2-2	TGTGCCAGCAGTGAGTTCCAGGGGAGCACCGGGGAGCTGTTTTTT	CASSEFQGSTGELFF
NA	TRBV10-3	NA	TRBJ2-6	TGTGCCATCAGTGGGGTCAGGGCTGGGGCCAACGTCCTGACTTTC	CAISGVRAGANVLTF
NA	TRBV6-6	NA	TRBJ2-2	TGTGCCAGCACCCACAGCGGAAAGGTCACCGGGGAGCTGTTTTTT	CASTHSGKVTGELFF
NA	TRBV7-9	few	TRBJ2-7	TGTTCCAGCAGCCCCGGGGGACTCGAGCAGTACTTC	CSSSPGGLEQYF
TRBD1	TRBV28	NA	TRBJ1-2	TGTGCCAGCAGTTCCTATGCCCGACAGGGTGGTCATGGCTACACCTTC	CASSSYARQGGHGYTF
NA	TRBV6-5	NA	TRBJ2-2	TGTGCCAGCAGTTATCGGACAACCAACACCGGGGAGCTGTTTTTT	CASSYRTTNTGELFF
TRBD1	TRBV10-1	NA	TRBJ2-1	TGCGCCAGCAGAGCAGACAGGGTCGGCAATGAGCAGTTCTTC	CASRADRVGNEQFF
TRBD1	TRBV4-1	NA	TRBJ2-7	TGCGCCAGCAGCCAAGATATGTTGGACAGGGGGCTTGGCGAGCAGTACTTC	CASSQDMLDRGLGEQYF
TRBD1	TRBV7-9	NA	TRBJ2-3	TGTGCCAGCAGCTTAGCGATACGGTCGGACAGGCGCACAGATACGCAGTATTTT	CASSLAIRSDRRTDTQYF
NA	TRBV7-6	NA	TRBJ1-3	TGTGCCAGCAGCTTAGGGTCGCCAGGATCTGGAAACACCATATATTTT	CASSLGSPGSGNTIYF